This TCR beta chain was sequenced during a study of post-analysis software for immune sequencing data. Study background: Included courses were relapsing-remitting and secondary progressive multiple sclerosis; progressive-relapsing multiple sclerosis was also included. Points from the study as a whole: Strong co-clustering by F measure linked samples that shared a preparation batch. About five TRBV segments were more frequent in patients than controls; TRBV5-6, TRBV5-1 and TRBV20-1 belonged to this group. A significant reduction in normalized Chao1 diversity was observed in multiple sclerosis patients versus controls.

To note about this clonotype: The target antigen is unknown.

Unique molecular identifiers were carried by the TCR beta cDNA libraries. T cells numbering about 0.85 to 10 million yielded some 480,000 cDNA molecules. MiXCR, applied by TCRdb to the PCR reads, yields one record per CDR3 protein. This sample yields 820,000 or so distinct CDR3 sequences, of which about 53% are seen a single time; 4.6% belongs to the top ten. Unmatched junction bases numbered 9, after V lost 4 bases and J lost 11 bases. The CDR3 spans 14 residues. Germline V gene lookup returns CDR1 SQVTM and CDR2 ANQGSEA. This TCR derives from a girl aged 10-17 years with multiple sclerosis. The chain has TRBV29-1 and TRBJ2-1; TRBD1 matches at 12 bases. The sequencing sample was made of blood. The CDR3 loop is CSVGGQGARDKQFF. The CDR3 nucleotides are TGCAGCGTTGGGGGACAGGGGGCGCGGGATAAGCAGTTCTTC.